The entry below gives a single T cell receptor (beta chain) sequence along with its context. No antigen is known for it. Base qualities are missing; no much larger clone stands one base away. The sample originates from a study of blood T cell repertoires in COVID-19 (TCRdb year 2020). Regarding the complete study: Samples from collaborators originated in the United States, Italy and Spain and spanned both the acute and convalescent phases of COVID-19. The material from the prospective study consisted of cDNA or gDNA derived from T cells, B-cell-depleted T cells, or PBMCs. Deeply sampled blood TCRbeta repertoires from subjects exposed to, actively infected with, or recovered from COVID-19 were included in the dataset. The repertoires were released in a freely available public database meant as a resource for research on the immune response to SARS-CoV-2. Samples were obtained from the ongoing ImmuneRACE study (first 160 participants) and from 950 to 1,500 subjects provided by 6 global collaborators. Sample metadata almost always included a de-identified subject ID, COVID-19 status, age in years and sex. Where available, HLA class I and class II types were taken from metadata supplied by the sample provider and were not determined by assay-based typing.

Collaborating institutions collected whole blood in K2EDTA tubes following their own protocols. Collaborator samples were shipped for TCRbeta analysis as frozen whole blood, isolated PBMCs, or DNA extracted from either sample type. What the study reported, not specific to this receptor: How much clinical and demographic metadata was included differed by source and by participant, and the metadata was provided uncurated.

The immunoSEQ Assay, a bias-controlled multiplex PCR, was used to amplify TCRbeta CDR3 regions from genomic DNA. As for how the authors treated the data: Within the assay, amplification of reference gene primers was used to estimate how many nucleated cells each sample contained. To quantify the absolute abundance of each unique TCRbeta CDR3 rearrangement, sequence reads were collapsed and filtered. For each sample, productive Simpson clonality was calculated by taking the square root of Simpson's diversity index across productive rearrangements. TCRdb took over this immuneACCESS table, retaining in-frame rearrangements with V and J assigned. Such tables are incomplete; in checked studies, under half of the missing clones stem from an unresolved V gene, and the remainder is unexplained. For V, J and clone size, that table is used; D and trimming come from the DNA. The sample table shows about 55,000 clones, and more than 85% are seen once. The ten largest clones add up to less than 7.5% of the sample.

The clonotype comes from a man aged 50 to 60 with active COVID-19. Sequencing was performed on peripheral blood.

The CDR3 protein is CASRGLQGGGSYEQYF. The nucleotide sequence reads TGTGCCAGCAGGGGCCTTCAGGGCGGAGGGTCCTACGAGCAGTACTTC. The rearrangement combines TRBV27 with TRBJ2-7; TRBD2 is possibly the D segment (6 matching bases). CDR1 and CDR2 are drawn from the germline V gene (reference sequence): MNHEY, SMNVEV. At the junction V is shortened by 6 bases and J by 1 base, with 19 bases in between. CDR3 length: 16 amino acids, cysteine to phenylalanine. The DNA shown is the 48-base CDR3, in frame from base 1.